The sequence of this T cell receptor beta chain was determined in a study of patients and donors after allogeneic stem cell transplantation. This CDR3 has 15 amino acids. The germline V and J ends were trimmed by 1 base and 3 bases, with 12 bases remaining between them. Germline assignment: CDR1 SGHTA and CDR2 FQGNSA. In this sample, this clonotype turned up a few times. MiXCR was run by TCRdb on the RT-PCR reads, yielding one entry per CDR3 protein. Here the sample spans about 160,000 distinct CDR3 sequences, about a quarter being singletons. Material for sequencing was blood, either unsorted or a sorted T cell fraction (not recorded which). This receptor was taken from a human donor who was either an allogeneic HSCT recipient or a stem cell or donor lymphocyte infusion donor (not recorded which). It is not recorded whose cells these are; they may come from a transplant donor. The V gene is TRBV7-2, the J gene TRBJ2-5; D might be TRBD2 (6 bases). CDR3 DNA sequence: TGTGCCAGCAGCTTAGTTGTGGGACTGAAAGAGACCCAGTACTTC. Its translation: CASSLVVGLKETQYF.